The present entry profiles one T cell receptor beta chain with its context. Profiled with immunoSEQ multiplex PCR; TCRdb holds only in-frame clones, not every one. The sample consists of around 150,000 clones, about 89% of them appearing once. Germline CDR1 reads MDHEN; CDR2 reads SYDVKM. With 4 bases removed from V and 4 bases from J, the gap between germline ends came to 7 bases. The CDR3 extends over 13 amino acids. The data were taken from a study of cytomegalovirus exposure and HLA in healthy donors. The sequence was obtained from a young woman in good health and CMV-seropositive. The chain couples TRBV28 to TRBJ2-2; unclear D gene. Sequencing was carried out using PBMCs. The CDR3 loop is CASSYMSTGELFF. CDR3 bases: TGTGCCAGCAGTTATATGAGCACCGGGGAGCTGTTTTTT.